Here is one T cell receptor beta chain with its context. As yet, its antigen is unknown. This specimen belongs to a study of CD8 T cells in ankylosing spondylitis. Study-level findings and limits: In ankylosing spondylitis patients, matched synovial fluid reportedly showed significant enrichment of disease-linked clones. With a CD8+ phenotype, disease-linked clones were relatively rare in peripheral blood. A TCR beta motif of fewer than ten highly homologous variants appeared characteristic of ankylosing spondylitis blood.

The V gene's germline CDR1 is SQVTM and CDR2 ANQGSEA. V was pared by 4 bases and J by 7 bases, with 10 bases of the junction left unmatched. The CDR3 sequence is 14 residues long. Libraries of TCR beta came from quantitative 5'-RACE with molecular barcodes. TCRdb ran MiXCR on the 5' RACE reads and lists one entry per CDR3 protein. This table holds around 540,000 distinct CDR3 sequences, roughly an eighth found once. Sequencing was carried out using blood, either unsorted or a sorted T cell fraction (not recorded which). The V call is TRBV29-1, the J call TRBJ1-5; 7 bases agree with TRBD1. This receptor was obtained from a male donor with ankylosing spondylitis. The CDR3 reads CSVVLGTGEQPQHF. The CDR3 coding sequence is TGCAGCGTTGTCTTAGGTACAGGGGAACAGCCCCAGCATTTT.